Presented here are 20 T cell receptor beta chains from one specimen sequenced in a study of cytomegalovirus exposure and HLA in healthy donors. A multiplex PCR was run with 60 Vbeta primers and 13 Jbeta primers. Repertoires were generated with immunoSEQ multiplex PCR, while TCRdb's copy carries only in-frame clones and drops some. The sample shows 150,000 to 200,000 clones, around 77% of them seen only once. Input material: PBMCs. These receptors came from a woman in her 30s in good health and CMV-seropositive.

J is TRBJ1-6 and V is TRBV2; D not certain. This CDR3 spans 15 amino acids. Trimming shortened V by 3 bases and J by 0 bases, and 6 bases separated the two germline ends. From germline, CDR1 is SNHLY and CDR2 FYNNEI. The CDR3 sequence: CASSDESSYNSPLHF. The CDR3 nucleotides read TGTGCCAGCAGTGACGAGAGCTCCTATAATTCACCCCTCCACTTT.

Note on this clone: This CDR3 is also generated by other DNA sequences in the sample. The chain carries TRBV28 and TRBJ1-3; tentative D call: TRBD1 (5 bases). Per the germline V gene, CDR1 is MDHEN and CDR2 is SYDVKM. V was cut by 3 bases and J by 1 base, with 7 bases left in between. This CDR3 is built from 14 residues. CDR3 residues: CASSLGGSGNTIYF. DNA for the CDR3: TGTGCCAGCAGTTTGGGGGGGTCTGGAAACACCATATATTTT. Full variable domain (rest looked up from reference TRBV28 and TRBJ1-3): DVKVTQSSRYLVKRTGEKVFLECVQDMDHENMFWYRQDPGLGLRLIYFSYDVKMKEKGDIPEGYSVSREKKERFSLILESASTNQTSMYLCASSLGGSGNTIYFGEGSWLTVV.

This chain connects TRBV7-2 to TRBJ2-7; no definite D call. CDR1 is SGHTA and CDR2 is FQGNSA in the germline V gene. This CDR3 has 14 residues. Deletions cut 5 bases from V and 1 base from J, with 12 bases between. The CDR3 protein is CASSRPGSSYEQYF. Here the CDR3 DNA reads TGTGCCAGCAGCCGTCCCGGGTCTTCCTACGAGCAGTACTTC.

The CDR3 reads CASSRLSDSYGYTF. Here the CDR3 DNA reads TGTGCCAGCAGCCGATTATCGGACAGCTATGGCTACACCTTC. The gene calls are TRBV7-2 and TRBJ1-2; tentatively, D is TRBD1 (6 bases). Germline CDR1 SGHTA, CDR2 FQGNSA. Between the trimmed V and J ends, which lost 5 bases and 4 bases, there was a span of 14 bases. CDR3 length: 14 residues.

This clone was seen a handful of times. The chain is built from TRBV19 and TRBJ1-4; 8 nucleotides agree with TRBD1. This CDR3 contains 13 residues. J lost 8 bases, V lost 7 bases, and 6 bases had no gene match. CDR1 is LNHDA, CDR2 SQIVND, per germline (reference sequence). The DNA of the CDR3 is TGTGCCAGTATCGGACAGGGCAGCGAAAAACTGTTTTTT. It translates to CASIGQGSEKLFF.

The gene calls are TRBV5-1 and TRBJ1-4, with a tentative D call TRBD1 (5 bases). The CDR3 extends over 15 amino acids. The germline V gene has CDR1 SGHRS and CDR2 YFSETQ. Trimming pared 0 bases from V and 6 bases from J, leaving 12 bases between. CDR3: CASSLDWGEDEKLFF. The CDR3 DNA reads TGCGCCAGCAGCTTGGATTGGGGGGAGGATGAAAAACTGTTTTTT.

The CDR3 loop reads CASSRPTADTEAFF. CDR3 sequence (DNA): TGTGCCAGCAGCCGACCCACAGCGGACACTGAAGCTTTCTTT. V and J are TRBV6-6 and TRBJ1-1; D is ambiguous. This CDR3 is built from 14 residues. CDR1 is MNHNY and CDR2 is SVGAGI in the germline V gene (reference sequence). The V and J ends lost 6 bases and 3 bases respectively, with 14 bases between them.

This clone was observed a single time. CDR3 region: CSVFKGDGSSQYF. In nucleotides, the CDR3 is TGCAGCGTTTTTAAGGGAGACGGGTCTTCGCAGTATTTT. V is TRBV29-1 and J is TRBJ2-3; D possibly corresponds to TRBD2 (5 bases). CDR3 length: 13 amino acids. V was cut by 5 bases and J by 10 bases, with 19 bases left in between. CDR1 is SQVTM, CDR2 ANQGSEA, per germline.

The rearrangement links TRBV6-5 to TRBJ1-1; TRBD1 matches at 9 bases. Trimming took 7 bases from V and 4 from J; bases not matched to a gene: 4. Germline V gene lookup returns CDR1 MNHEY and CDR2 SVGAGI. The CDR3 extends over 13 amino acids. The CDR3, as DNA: TGTGCCAGCATGAGGGACAGGGTCACTGAAGCTTTCTTT. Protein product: CASMRDRVTEAFF.

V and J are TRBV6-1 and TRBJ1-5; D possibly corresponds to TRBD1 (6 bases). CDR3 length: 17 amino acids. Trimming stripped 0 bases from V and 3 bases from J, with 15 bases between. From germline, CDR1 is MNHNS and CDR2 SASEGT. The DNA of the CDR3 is TGTGCCAGCAGTGAAGCGGCGGGGGGCCTGTTCAATCAGCCCCAGCATTTT. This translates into CASSEAAGGLFNQPQHF.

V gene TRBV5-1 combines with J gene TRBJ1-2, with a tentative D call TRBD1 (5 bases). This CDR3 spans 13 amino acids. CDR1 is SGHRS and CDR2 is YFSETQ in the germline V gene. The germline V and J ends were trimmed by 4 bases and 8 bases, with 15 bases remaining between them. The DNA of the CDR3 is TGCGCCAGCAGCCTCGACAGTTCCTCCGGCTACACCTTC. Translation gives CASSLDSSSGYTF.

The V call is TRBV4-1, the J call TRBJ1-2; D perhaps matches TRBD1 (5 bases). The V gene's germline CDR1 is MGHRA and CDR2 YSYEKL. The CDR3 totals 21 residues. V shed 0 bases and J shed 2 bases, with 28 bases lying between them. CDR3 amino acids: CASSQDLGGGILAAINYGYTF. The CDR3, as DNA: TGCGCCAGCAGCCAAGATCTGGGGGGGGGTATATTAGCGGCAATAAACTATGGCTACACCTTC.

The CDR3 loop reads CAWSVGGQNGYTF. Here the CDR3 DNA reads TGTGCCTGGAGTGTCGGCGGGCAGAATGGCTACACCTTC. The chain couples TRBV30 to TRBJ1-2; unclear D gene. This CDR3 is built from 13 residues. Germline values: CDR1 GTSNPN, CDR2 SVGIG (reference sequence). Trimming stripped 0 bases from V and 6 bases from J, with 11 bases between. The complete variable domain, with remaining parts taken from reference TRBV30 and TRBJ1-2, reads SQTIHQWPATLVQPVGSPLSLECTVEGTSNPNLYWYRQAAGRGLQLLFYSVGIGQISSEVPQNLSASRPQDRQFILSSKKLLLSDSGFYLCAWSVGGQNGYTFGSGTRLTVV.

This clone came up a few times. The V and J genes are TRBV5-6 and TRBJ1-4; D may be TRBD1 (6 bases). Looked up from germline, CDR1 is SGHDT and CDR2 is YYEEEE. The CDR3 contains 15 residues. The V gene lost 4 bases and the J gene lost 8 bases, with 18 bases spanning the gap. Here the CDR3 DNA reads TGTGCCAGCAGCCCATTACAGGGAAGGGGAGAAAAACTGTTTTTT. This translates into CASSPLQGRGEKLFF.

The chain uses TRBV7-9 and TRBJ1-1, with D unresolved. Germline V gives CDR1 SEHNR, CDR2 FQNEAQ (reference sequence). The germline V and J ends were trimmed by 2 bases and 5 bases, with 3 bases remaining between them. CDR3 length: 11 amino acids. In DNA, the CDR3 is TGTGCCAGCAGCTTATCTACTGAAGCTTTCTTT. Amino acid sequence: CASSLSTEAFF. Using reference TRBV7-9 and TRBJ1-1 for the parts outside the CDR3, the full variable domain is DTGVSQNPRHKITKRGQNVTFRCDPISEHNRLYWYRQTLGQGPEFLTYFQNEAQLEKSRLLSDRFSAERPKGSFSTLEIQRTEQGDSAMYLCASSLSTEAFFGQGTRLTVV.

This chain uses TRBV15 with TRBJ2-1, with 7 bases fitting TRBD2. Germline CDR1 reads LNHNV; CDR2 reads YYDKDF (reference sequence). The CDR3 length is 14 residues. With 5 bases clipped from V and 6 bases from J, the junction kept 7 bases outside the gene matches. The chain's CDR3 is CATSRDYNGNEQFF. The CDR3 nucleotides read TGTGCCACCAGCCGGGACTACAACGGCAATGAGCAGTTCTTC.

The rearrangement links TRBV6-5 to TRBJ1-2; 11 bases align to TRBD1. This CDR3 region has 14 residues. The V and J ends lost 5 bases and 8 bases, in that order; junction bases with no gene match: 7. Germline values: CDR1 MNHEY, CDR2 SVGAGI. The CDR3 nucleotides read TGTGCCAGCAGTCTTGGACAGGGGGCAGGGGGCTACACCTTC. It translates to CASSLGQGAGGYTF.

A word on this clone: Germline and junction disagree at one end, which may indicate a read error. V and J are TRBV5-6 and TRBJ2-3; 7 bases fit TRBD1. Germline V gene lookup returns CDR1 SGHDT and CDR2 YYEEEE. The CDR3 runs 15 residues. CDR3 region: CASSLGQLSTDTQYF. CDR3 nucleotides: TGTGCCAGCAGTTTGGGACAGCTTAGCACAGATACGCAGTATTTT.

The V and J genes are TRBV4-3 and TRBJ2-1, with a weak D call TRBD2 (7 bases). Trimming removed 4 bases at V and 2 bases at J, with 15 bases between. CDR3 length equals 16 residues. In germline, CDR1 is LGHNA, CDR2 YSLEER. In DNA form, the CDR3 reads TGCGCCAGCAGCCCTGGCGGGGGCTTAACCTACAATGAGCAGTTCTTC. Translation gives CASSPGGGLTYNEQFF.

CDR3 DNA sequence: TGTGCCAGCAGCCAGCAGCCCGGACTTGGCACAGATACGCAGTATTTT. This codes for CASSQQPGLGTDTQYF. The chain combines TRBV7-9 with TRBJ2-3; D is possibly TRBD2 (5 bases). The germline V gene has CDR1 SEHNR and CDR2 FQNEAQ (reference sequence). This CDR3 has 16 residues. V was cut by 5 bases and J by 1 base, with 16 bases left in between.